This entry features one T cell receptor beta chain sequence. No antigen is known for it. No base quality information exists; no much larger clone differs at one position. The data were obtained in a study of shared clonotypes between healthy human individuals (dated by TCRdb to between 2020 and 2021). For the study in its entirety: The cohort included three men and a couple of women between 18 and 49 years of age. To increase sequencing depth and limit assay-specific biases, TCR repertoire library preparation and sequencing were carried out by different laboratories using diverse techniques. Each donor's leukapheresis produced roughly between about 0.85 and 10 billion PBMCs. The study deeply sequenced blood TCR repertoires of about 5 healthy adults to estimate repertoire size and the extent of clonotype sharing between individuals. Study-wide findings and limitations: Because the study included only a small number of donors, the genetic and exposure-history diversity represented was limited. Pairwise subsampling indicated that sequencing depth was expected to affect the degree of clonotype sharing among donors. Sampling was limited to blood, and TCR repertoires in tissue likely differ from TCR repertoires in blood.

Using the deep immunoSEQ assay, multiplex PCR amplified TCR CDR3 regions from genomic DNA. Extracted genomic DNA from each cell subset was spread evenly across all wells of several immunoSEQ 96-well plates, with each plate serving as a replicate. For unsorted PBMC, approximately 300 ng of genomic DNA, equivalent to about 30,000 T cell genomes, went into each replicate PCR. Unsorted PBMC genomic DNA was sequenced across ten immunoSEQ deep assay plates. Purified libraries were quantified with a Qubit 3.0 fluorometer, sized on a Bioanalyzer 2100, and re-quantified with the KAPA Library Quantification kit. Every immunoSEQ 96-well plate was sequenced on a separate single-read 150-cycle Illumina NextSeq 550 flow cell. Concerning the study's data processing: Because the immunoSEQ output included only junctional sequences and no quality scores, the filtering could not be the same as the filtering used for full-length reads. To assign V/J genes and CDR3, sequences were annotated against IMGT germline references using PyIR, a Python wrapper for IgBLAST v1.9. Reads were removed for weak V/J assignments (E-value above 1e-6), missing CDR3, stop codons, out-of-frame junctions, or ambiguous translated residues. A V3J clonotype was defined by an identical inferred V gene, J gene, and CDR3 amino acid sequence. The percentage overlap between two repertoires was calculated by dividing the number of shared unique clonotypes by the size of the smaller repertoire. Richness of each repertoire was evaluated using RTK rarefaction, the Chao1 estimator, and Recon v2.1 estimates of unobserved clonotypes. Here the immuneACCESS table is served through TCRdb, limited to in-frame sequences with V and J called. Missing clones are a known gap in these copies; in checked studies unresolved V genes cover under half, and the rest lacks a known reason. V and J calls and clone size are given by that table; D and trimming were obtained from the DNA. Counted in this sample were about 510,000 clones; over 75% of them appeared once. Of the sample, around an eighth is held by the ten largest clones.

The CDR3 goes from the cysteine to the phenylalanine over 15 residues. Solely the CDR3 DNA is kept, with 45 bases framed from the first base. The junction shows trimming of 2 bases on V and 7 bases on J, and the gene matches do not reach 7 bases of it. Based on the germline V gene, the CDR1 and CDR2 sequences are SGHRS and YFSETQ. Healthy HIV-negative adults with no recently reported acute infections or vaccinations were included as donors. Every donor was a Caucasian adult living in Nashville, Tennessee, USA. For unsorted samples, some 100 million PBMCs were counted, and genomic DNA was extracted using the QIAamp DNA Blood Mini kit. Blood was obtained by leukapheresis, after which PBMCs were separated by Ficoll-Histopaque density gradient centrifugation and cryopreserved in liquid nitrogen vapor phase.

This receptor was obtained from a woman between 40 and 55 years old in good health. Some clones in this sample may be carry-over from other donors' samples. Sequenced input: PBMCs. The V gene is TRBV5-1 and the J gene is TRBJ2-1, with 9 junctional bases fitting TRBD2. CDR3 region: CASSFVSGSLNEQFF. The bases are TGCGCCAGCAGCTTCGTTAGCGGGAGTTTAAATGAGCAGTTCTTC. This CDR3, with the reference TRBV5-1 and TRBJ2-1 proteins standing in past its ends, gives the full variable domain KAGVTQTPRYLIKTRGQQVTLSCSPISGHRSVSWYQQTPGQGLQFLFEYFSETQRNKGNFPGRFSGRQFSNSRSEMNVSTLELGDSALYLCASSFVSGSLNEQFFGPGTRLTVL.